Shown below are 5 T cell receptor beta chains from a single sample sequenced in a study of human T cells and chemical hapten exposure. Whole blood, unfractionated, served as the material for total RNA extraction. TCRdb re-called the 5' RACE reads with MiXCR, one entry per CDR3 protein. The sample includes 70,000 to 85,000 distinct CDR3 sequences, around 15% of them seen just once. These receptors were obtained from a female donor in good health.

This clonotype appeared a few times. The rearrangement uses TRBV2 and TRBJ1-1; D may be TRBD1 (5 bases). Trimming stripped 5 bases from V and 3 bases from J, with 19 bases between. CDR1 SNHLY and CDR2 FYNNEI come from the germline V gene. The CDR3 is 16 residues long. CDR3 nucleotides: TGTGCCAGCAGTCGAGCGGGGGTGTCGAGGGACACTGAAGCTTTCTTT. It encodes CASSRAGVSRDTEAFF.

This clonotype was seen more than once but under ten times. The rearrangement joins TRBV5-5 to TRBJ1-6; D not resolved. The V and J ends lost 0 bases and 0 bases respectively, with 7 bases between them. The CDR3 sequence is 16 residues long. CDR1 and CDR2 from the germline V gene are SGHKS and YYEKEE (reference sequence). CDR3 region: CASSLGSRSYNSPLHF. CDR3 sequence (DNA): TGTGCCAGCAGCTTGGGCAGTCGCTCCTATAATTCACCCCTCCACTTT.

CDR3 loop: CASSPGGPRINYGYTF. The DNA for the CDR3 is TGTGCCAGCAGTCCCGGGGGGCCCCGTATCAACTATGGCTACACCTTC. The chain links TRBV7-2 to TRBJ1-2; D may be TRBD1 (6 bases). This CDR3 has 16 residues. V lost 6 bases, J lost 2 bases, and 19 bases lay in between. Germline V gene lookup returns CDR1 SGHTA and CDR2 FQGNSA.

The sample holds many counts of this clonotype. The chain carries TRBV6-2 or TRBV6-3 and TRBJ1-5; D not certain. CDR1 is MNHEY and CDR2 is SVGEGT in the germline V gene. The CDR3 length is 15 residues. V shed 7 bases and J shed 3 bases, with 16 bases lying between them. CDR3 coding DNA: TGTGCCAGCACCCTGACACCATGGGACAATCAGCCCCAGCATTTT. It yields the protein CASTLTPWDNQPQHF.

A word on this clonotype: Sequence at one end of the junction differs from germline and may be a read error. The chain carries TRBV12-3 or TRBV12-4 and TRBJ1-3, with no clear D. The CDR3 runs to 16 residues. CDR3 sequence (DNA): TGTGCCAGCAGCCTACCCCTGTCGAGTACTGGGAACACCATATATTTT. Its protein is CASSLPLSSTGNTIYF.